This T cell receptor beta chain was captured in a study of the immune and genomic landscape of osteosarcoma (dated by TCRdb to between 2020 and 2021). Background for the entire study: The overall cohort included 50 or so pediatric and adult patients with high-grade osteosarcoma, and the median age at diagnosis was 25 to 35 years (range about 5-90). The osteosarcoma immunogenomic landscape was characterized by integrating TCR sequencing results with transcriptome, protein array and immunostaining data. To define immunogenic potential, the study profiled osteosarcoma specimens using whole genome, RNA and T-cell receptor sequencing along with immunohistochemistry and reverse phase protein arrays. Three patients contributed a couple of samples from the same tumor site. The study aimed to explain the limited clinical activity of immune checkpoint inhibitors in osteosarcoma. In the overall cohort, roughly 60% of patients were male, and localized disease at diagnosis was presented by about 80% of patients. The cohort was enriched for poor-risk disease, with less than 85% showing unfavorable pathologic response to standard therapy and around 70% deceased.

TCR beta chain CDR3 regions were immunosequenced with the ImmunoSEQ Assay (Adaptive Biotechnologies). In the paper's pipeline: TCRB rearrangements, read counts, read proportions and gene usage were exported through the ImmunoSEQ Analyzer platform. T-cell clonality was calculated on productive rearrangements as 1 minus Pielou's evenness. In the clonal space homeostasis analysis, clonotypes were binned as rare, small, medium, large or hyperexpanded (0.01 to 1 of the repertoire). TCR productive clonality was compared across immune clusters C1, C2 and C3 using the Wilcoxon rank sum test. In TCRdb, the immuneACCESS table is reduced to in-frame sequences with V and J assigned. These tables do not hold every clone; where another copy was compared, an unresolved V gene accounts for under half, and the others remain unexplained. That table furnishes V, J and clone size, whereas the DNA furnished D and trimming. Within this sample are about 2,800 clones, with around 80% of them counted one time only. The leading ten clones occupy 8% to 10% of the sample.

CDR1 LNHNV and CDR2 YYDKDF were looked up in the germline V gene (reference sequence). From the cysteine through the phenylalanine, the CDR3 covers 16 amino acids. The only DNA kept is the CDR3, 48 bases in frame from the first base. V ends up 0 bases short and J 5 bases short, with an unmatched junction base count of 3. Points the paper makes about the study in general: About five cases had a single hyperexpanded clone dominating the repertoire, and all had fewer than 100 T-cell clonotypes. Sample size was not determined by any statistical method, because osteosarcoma is rare and all possible samples were collected. Rather than matched normal tissue, external data from normal skin and healthy peripheral blood provided the clonality benchmarks. TCR productive clonality was greater in the immune-hot C3 cluster than in the cold C1 cluster, although TCR productive clonality remained low overall. Overall, productive TCR clonality was low, with an average of 0.09 and a maximum of 0.3, which suggests limited T-cell clonal expansion. Along with the frozen tumor specimens, matched blood was collected from just a couple of patients.

Post-treatment primary, local recurrence and metastasis tumors from poor-prognosis patients were used as specimens. Frozen resected lung metastases of osteosarcoma were used as metastasis specimens. Comment on this clone: Which antigen it targets is not known. Base qualities are missing; no much larger clone stands one base away.

The sequenced sample was metastatic tumor tissue from the lung. What the cell subset or site label conveys for this sample: lung metastasis of osteosarcoma. The V and J segments used are TRBV15 and TRBJ2-5; 13 central nucleotides agree with TRBD2. The origin of this receptor is a young woman with osteosarcoma. The age is the age at diagnosis. The sequenced DNA is TGTGCCACCAGCAGAGACCCGACTAGCGGGGGGGAGACCCAGTACTTC. Its product reads: CATSRDPTSGGETQYF.